The subject of this entry is one T cell receptor beta chain. Sequenced by immunoSEQ multiplex PCR; TCRdb stores in-frame clones only, minus some. Here the sample spans about 84,000 clones, approximately 85% being singletons. The data stem from a study of T cell responses to AZD1222 COVID-19 vaccine. Unmatched junction bases numbered 5, after V lost 4 bases and J lost 7 bases. Germline CDR1 SGHKS, CDR2 YYEKEE (reference sequence). The CDR3 consists of 14 residues. The chain has TRBV5-5 and TRBJ1-5, with 10 nucleotides matching TRBD1. The sample was peripheral blood, taken 28 days after the second AZD1222 dose. This sequence originates from an adult who received the AZD1222 COVID-19 vaccine. The DNA of the CDR3 is TGTGCCAGCAGCCCCGGACAGGGGGAACAGCCCCAGCATTTT. Protein product: CASSPGQGEQPQHF.